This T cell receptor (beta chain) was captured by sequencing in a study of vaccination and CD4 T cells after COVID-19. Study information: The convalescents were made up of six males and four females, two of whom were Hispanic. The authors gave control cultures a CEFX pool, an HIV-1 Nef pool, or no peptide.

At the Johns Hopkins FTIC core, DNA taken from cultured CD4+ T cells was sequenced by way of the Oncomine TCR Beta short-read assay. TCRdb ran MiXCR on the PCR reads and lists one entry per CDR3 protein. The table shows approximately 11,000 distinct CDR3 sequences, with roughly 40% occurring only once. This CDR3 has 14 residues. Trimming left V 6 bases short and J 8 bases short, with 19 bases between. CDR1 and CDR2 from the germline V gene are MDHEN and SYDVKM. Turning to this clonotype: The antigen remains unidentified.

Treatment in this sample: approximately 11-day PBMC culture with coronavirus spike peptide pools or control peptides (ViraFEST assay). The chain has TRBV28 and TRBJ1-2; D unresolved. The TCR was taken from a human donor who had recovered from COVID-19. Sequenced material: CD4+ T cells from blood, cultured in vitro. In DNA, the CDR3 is TGTGCCAGCAGCCAACCCATGGGGTCGTTGGGCTACACCTTC. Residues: CASSQPMGSLGYTF.